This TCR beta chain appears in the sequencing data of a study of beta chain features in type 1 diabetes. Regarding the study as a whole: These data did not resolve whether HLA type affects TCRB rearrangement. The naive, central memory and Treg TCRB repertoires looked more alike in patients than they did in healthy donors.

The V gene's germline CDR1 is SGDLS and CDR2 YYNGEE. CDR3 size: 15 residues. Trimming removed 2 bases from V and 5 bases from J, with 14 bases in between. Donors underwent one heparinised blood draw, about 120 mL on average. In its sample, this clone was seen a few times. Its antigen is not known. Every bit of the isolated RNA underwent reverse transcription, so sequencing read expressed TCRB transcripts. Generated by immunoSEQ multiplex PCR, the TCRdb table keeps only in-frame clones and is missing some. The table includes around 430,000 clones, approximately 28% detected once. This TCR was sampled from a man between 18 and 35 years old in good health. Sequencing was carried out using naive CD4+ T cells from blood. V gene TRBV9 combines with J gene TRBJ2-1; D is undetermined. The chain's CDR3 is CASSVSDGRNNEQFF. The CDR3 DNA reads TGTGCCAGCAGCGTCTCTGACGGCAGAAACAATGAGCAGTTCTTC.